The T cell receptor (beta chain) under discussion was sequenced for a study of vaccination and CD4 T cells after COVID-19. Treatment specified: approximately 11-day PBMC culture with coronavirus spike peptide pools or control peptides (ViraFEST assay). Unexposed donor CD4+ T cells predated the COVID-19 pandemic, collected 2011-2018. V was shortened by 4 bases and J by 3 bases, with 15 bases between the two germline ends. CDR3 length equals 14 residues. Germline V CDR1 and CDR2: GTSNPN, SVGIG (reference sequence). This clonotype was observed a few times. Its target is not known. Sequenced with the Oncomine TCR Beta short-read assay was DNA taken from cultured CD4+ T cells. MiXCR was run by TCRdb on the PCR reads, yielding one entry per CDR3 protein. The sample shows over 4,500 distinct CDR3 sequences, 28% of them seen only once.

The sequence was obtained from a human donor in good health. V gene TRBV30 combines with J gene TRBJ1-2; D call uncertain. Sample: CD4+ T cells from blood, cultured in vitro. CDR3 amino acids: CAWTRQGRYYGYTF. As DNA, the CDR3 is TGTGCCTGGACCCGGCAAGGGAGGTACTATGGCTACACCTTC.